The present T cell receptor beta chain was sequenced within a study of blood T cells in healthy people across ages. This clonotype was detected once. The antigen is undetermined. They isolated at least 7 million PBMCs from each sample. The CDR3 totals 16 residues. CDR1 is GTSNPN, CDR2 SVGIG, per germline (reference sequence). Trimming took 5 bases from V and 5 from J; bases not matched to a gene: 16. Overall study results and limits: Strongly correlated with naive T cell percentage was TCR beta diversity.

Next came a second PCR, run for roughly 6 to 11 cycles, which used a sample-barcoded 5' primer along with a J-beta primer mix. TCRdb independently ran MiXCR on the 5' RACE reads; one entry per CDR3 protein. The table lists about 970,000 distinct CDR3 sequences, approximately 50% of them singletons. This chain joins TRBV30 and TRBJ1-1, with 8 bases fitting TRBD1. The clonotype was recovered from a woman aged 55-70 years in good health. Sequencing was done on a sample of blood. The CDR3 protein is CAWGGPGGSIVTEAFF. CDR3 coding DNA: TGTGCCTGGGGCGGGCCAGGGGGCTCTATCGTTACTGAAGCTTTCTTT.